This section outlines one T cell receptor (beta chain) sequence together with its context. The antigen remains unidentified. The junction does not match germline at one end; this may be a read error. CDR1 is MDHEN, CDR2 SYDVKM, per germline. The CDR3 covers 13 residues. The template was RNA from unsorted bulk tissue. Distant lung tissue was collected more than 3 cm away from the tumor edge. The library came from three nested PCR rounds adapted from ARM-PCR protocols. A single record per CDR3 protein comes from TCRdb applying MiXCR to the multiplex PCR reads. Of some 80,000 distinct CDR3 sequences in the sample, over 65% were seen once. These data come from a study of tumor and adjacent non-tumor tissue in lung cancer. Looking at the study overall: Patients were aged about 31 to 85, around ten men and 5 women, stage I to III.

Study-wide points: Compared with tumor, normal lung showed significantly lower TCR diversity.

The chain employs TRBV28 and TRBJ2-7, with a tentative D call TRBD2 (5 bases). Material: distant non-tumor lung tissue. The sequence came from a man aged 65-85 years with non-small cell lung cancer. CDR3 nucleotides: TGTGCCAGCAGTCTTAGCGTCTCCTACGACCAGTACTTC. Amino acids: CASSLSVSYDQYF.